These T cell receptor beta chains were read from a single sample in a study of T cells in localized non-small cell lung cancer. Produced via immunoSEQ multiplex PCR; TCRdb's table is partial and in-frame only. The table shows some 53,000 clones, with approximately 90% occurring only once. Source: peripheral blood, taken before any cancer treatment. These receptors were collected from a male donor aged 60 or over with stage III squamous cell lung carcinoma. Both conserved end residues are part of each CDR3. A D gene is named only where the DNA matches it firmly. Only part of the rows carry a size: once, few, many, or a class if the clone is expanded.

d_gene | j_gene | abundance | v_gene | CDR3aa | CDR3nt
TRBD1 | TRBJ2-1 | . | TRBV28 | CASSLPRQGANSYNEQFF | TGTGCCAGCAGTTTACCGAGACAGGGGGCAAATTCTTACAATGAGCAGTTCTTC
TRBD1 | TRBJ1-1 | . | TRBV6-6 | CASSRLGTGSPEAFF | TGTGCCAGCAGTCGCCTAGGGACAGGGTCGCCTGAAGCTTTCTTT
TRBD2 | TRBJ2-7 | . | TRBV4-2 | CASSSSTSGGAYEQYF | TGTGCCAGCAGCTCATCTACTAGCGGGGGGGCCTACGAGCAGTACTTC
TRBD2 | TRBJ2-1 | . | TRBV7-8 | CASSPGGLAGSSYNEQFF | TGTGCCAGCAGCCCGGGGGGTCTAGCGGGAAGCTCCTACAATGAGCAGTTCTTC
. | TRBJ1-6 | . | TRBV5-4 | CASSLATRDSPLHF | TGTGCCAGCAGCTTGGCCACGAGAGATTCACCCCTCCACTTT
. | TRBJ1-5 | once | TRBV5-1 | CASSTRWDQPQHF | TGCGCCAGCAGCACCCGGTGGGATCAGCCCCAGCATTTT
TRBD1 | TRBJ1-2 | once | TRBV7-9 | CASSFSGTGKVRGGYTF | TGTGCCAGCAGCTTCTCCGGGACAGGGAAGGTGCGAGGGGGCTACACCTTC
. | TRBJ1-2 | . | TRBV7-2 | CASSVGQLYGYTF | TGTGCCAGCAGCGTTGGACAGCTCTATGGCTACACCTTC
. | TRBJ2-7 | . | TRBV2 | CARGGRLSSYEQYF | TGTGCCAGGGGGGGGCGGTTAAGCTCCTACGAGCAGTACTTC
. | TRBJ2-2 | . | TRBV19 | CASKGTAVTGELFF | TGTGCCAGCAAGGGTACCGCCGTCACCGGGGAGCTGTTTTTT
TRBD1 | TRBJ2-5 | . | TRBV11-2 | CASSLLTGGSETQYF | TGTGCCAGCAGCCTATTGACAGGGGGCTCGGAGACCCAGTACTTC
TRBD2 | TRBJ2-4 | . | TRBV7-3 | CASSPRGGLAENIQYF | TGTGCCAGCAGCCCCCGGGGGGGACTAGCGGAAAACATTCAGTACTTC
. | TRBJ2-5 | . | TRBV21-1 | CASSMAYQETQYF | TGTGCCAGCAGCATGGCGTACCAAGAGACCCAGTACTTC
. | TRBJ1-5 | . | TRBV2 | CASRLGAGGQPQHF | TGTGCCAGCCGCTTGGGGGCCGGGGGTCAGCCCCAGCATTTT
TRBD1 | TRBJ2-5 | . | TRBV5-1 | CASSSGTGGEETQYF | TGCGCCAGCAGCTCCGGGACAGGGGGCGAAGAGACCCAGTACTTC
. | TRBJ1-2 | . | TRBV29-1 | CSVTQGSNYGYTF | TGCAGCGTCACACAGGGTTCTAACTATGGCTACACCTTC
. | TRBJ2-5 | . | TRBV5-1 | CASSDFPGVGETQYF | TGCGCCAGCAGCGACTTCCCGGGGGTCGGAGAGACCCAGTACTTC
. | TRBJ2-2 | . | TRBV11-2 | CASSFLGTGELFF | TGTGCCAGCAGCTTTCTGGGCACCGGGGAGCTGTTTTTT
TRBD1 | TRBJ2-7 | . | TRBV2 | CASSPDRAQYF | TGTGCCAGCAGCCCCGACAGGGCACAGTACTTC
. | TRBJ2-5 | once | TRBV29-1 | CSARGSQETQYF | TGCAGCGCCCGGGGCAGCCAAGAGACCCAGTACTTC
TRBD1 | TRBJ2-1 | . | TRBV20-1 | CSAIQGFEQFF | TGCAGTGCTATACAGGGGTTTGAGCAGTTCTTC
. | TRBJ2-3 | . | TRBV15 | CATSASADTQYF | TGTGCCACCAGCGCCAGCGCAGATACGCAGTATTTT
. | TRBJ2-7 | . | TRBV6-5 | CASSYTSPPRAYEQYF | TGTGCCAGCAGTTATACGAGCCCTCCGCGAGCCTACGAGCAGTACTTC
. | TRBJ1-2 | . | TRBV11-2 | CASSEGRTYGYTF | TGTGCCAGCAGCGAGGGACGGACCTATGGCTACACCTTC
. | TRBJ1-1 | few | TRBV18 | CASSSQLGDEAFF | TGTGCCAGCTCATCTCAATTGGGCGACGAAGCTTTCTTT
TRBD1 | TRBJ1-4 | once | TRBV5-1 | CASSGQGAATNEKLFF | TGCGCCAGCAGTGGGCAGGGGGCTGCAACTAATGAAAAACTGTTTTTT
. | TRBJ1-1 | . | TRBV11-2 | CASSPRVTEAFF | TGTGCCAGCAGCCCGAGGGTTACTGAAGCTTTCTTT
. | TRBJ2-5 | . | TRBV14 | CASSEAPQETQYF | TGTGCCAGCAGCGAGGCTCCCCAAGAGACCCAGTACTTC
TRBD2 | TRBJ2-3 | . | TRBV15 | CATRKAGGRDTQYF | TGTGCCACCAGAAAAGCGGGGGGCCGCGATACGCAGTATTTT
TRBD1 | TRBJ1-2 | once | TRBV30 | CAWSKGQGLNYGYTF | TGTGCCTGGAGTAAAGGACAGGGCCTAAACTATGGCTACACCTTC
. | TRBJ1-1 | . | TRBV19 | CASSMSAGNTEAFF | TGTGCCAGTAGTATGTCGGCGGGAAACACTGAAGCTTTCTTT
TRBD1 | TRBJ1-2 | . | TRBV9 | CASSVRDRSYGYTF | TGTGCCAGCAGCGTTCGGGACAGGAGCTATGGCTACACCTTC
. | TRBJ1-2 | . | TRBV10-3 | CAIRLPVRGGYGYTF | TGTGCCATCAGGCTCCCTGTTAGGGGAGGCTATGGCTACACCTTC
TRBD2 | TRBJ2-3 | . | TRBV6-5 | CASSSTSGGTDTQYF | TGTGCCAGCAGTTCCACTAGCGGCGGAACAGATACGCAGTATTTT
TRBD1 | TRBJ2-7 | . | TRBV19 | CASGQGTTYEQYF | TGTGCCAGCGGACAGGGCACCACCTACGAGCAGTACTTC
. | TRBJ2-5 | . | TRBV30 | CAWSGANQETQYF | TGTGCCTGGAGTGGTGCGAACCAAGAGACCCAGTACTTC
. | TRBJ1-1 | . | TRBV19 | CASRGPGRVNTEAFF | TGTGCCAGTAGGGGGCCAGGGAGGGTGAACACTGAAGCTTTCTTT
TRBD2 | TRBJ2-1 | . | TRBV11-3 | CASSLGGLAGPLGYNEQFF | TGTGCCAGCAGCTTAGGGGGACTAGCGGGTCCTCTCGGGTACAATGAGCAGTTCTTC
TRBD1 | TRBJ2-7 | . | TRBV7-9 | CASRTGAYEQYF | TGTGCCAGCCGGACAGGGGCCTACGAGCAGTACTTC
. | TRBJ1-4 | . | TRBV7-9 | CASSLAFGVGNEKLFF | TGTGCCAGCAGCTTAGCGTTCGGGGTTGGTAATGAAAAACTGTTTTTT
. | TRBJ1-5 | . | TRBV10-3 | CAISGRANSNQPQHF | TGTGCCATCTCGGGCAGGGCGAATAGCAATCAGCCCCAGCATTTT
. | TRBJ1-3 | . | TRBV5-4 | CASTSAGNTIYF | TGTGCCAGCACCTCGGCCGGAAACACCATATATTTT
. | TRBJ2-5 | . | TRBV19 | CASSIGGGRSASDF | TGTGCCAGTAGTATAGGGGGGGGCAGATCGGCTTCGGACTTC
TRBD1 | TRBJ2-2 | . | TRBV5-1 | CASSLVLGTGAGELFF | TGCGCCAGCAGCTTGGTTCTCGGGACAGGGGCCGGGGAGCTGTTTTTT
. | TRBJ2-7 | . | TRBV7-7 | CASSPGSGAEQYF | TGTGCCAGCAGCCCAGGCAGCGGCGCCGAGCAGTACTTC
TRBD1 | TRBJ2-7 | . | TRBV4-1 | CASSQSGQGDEQYF | TGCGCCAGCAGCCAATCGGGACAGGGTGACGAGCAGTACTTC
. | TRBJ1-1 | . | TRBV10-3 | CAIREPDGNTEAFF | TGTGCCATCAGGGAGCCTGACGGGAACACTGAAGCTTTCTTT
. | TRBJ2-2 | few | TRBV6-5 | CASSYWGPDTGELFF | TGTGCCAGCAGTTACTGGGGGCCGGACACCGGGGAGCTGTTTTTT
. | TRBJ2-6 | . | TRBV6-5 | CASRAGANVLTF | TGTGCCAGCAGGGCTGGGGCCAACGTCCTGACTTTC
TRBD1 | TRBJ1-1 | . | TRBV6-5 | CASSPQTGGTTEAFF | TGTGCCAGCAGTCCCCAGACAGGGGGGACCACTGAAGCTTTCTTT
TRBD2 | TRBJ2-4 | . | TRBV15 | CATSRGEPGGDQYF | TGTGCCACCAGCAGAGGGGAACCGGGAGGAGATCAGTACTTC
. | TRBJ2-2 | . | TRBV9 | CASRRSGNTGELFF | TGTGCCAGCAGACGTTCAGGAAACACCGGGGAGCTGTTTTTT
. | TRBJ2-3 | . | TRBV5-6 | CASSFWTGTDTQYF | TGTGCCAGCAGCTTCTGGACAGGCACAGATACGCAGTATTTT
. | TRBJ1-6 | once | TRBV28 | CASREDSPDNSPLHF | TGTGCCAGCAGAGAAGACAGCCCCGATAATTCACCCCTCCACTTT
. | TRBJ2-7 | . | TRBV29-1 | CSARPVSANDEQYF | TGCAGCGCTCGCCCGGTATCAGCCAACGACGAGCAGTACTTC
. | TRBJ2-1 | . | TRBV6-6 | CASTTGREQFF | TGTGCCAGCACTACCGGGCGTGAGCAGTTCTTC
. | TRBJ2-3 | . | TRBV6-4 | CASSDGGLTQYF | TGTGCCAGCAGTGACGGGGGGCTAACGCAGTATTTT
. | TRBJ2-1 | few | TRBV6-1 | CASDPPTRGGNEQFF | TGTGCCAGCGATCCACCTACTAGAGGGGGCAATGAGCAGTTCTTC
. | TRBJ1-6 | few | TRBV27 | CASRGAANSPLHF | TGTGCCAGCAGAGGGGCCGCCAACTCACCCCTCCACTTT
. | TRBJ1-4 | . | TRBV7-7 | CASSLVFGLLFF | TGTGCCAGCAGCTTAGTTTTCGGTTTGTTGTTTTTT